The 17 T cell receptor beta chains reported below all come from one sample, sequenced in a study of cytomegalovirus exposure and HLA in healthy donors. 60 Vbeta and 13 Jbeta primers were used in PCR. The method was immunoSEQ multiplex PCR; TCRdb's version includes in-frame clones alone and lacks a portion of them. Of 90,000 to 100,000 clones in the sample, roughly 76% are singletons; the top ten hold 1.5% to 2.5%. Sequenced input: PBMCs. The receptor source for this set is a man aged 35-49 years in good health and CMV-seronegative.

The V gene is TRBV15, the J gene TRBJ1-6; D gene unclear. The CDR3 is made up of 13 amino acids. CDR1 and CDR2 from the germline V gene are LNHNV and YYDKDF (reference sequence). V shed 5 bases and J shed 8 bases, with 10 bases lying between them. The CDR3 protein is CATSLHPDSPLHF. DNA of the CDR3: TGTGCCACCAGCTTACACCCAGATTCACCCCTCCACTTT. Supplemented by reference TRBV15 and TRBJ1-6, the full variable domain reads DAMVIQNPRYQVTQFGKPVTLSCSQTLNHNVMYWYQQKSSQAPKLLFHYYDKDFNNEADTPDNFQSRRPNTSFCFLDIRSPGLGDTAMYLCATSLHPDSPLHFGNGTRLTVT.

The chain joins TRBV25-1 to TRBJ2-7; the D gene is possibly TRBD2 (5 bases). In germline, CDR1 is MGHDK, CDR2 SYGVNS. V was clipped by 4 bases and J by 3 bases, with 13 bases between them. This CDR3 has 14 residues. In DNA, the CDR3 is TGTGCCAGCAGTGTCTTGTGGGAGCTCTACGAGCAGTACTTC. Encoded protein: CASSVLWELYEQYF.

V is TRBV6-5 and J is TRBJ2-7; 7 bases align to TRBD2. The CDR3 spans 13 residues. The junction had 5 bases not matched to a gene; V was cut back by 9 bases and J by 0 bases. Germline V CDR1 and CDR2: MNHEY, SVGAGI. The CDR3 nucleotides are TGTGCCAGTCGGAGCGGGGTCTCCTACGAGCAGTACTTC. Translating gives CASRSGVSYEQYF.

J is TRBJ2-7 and V is TRBV15; possibly TRBD1 for D (5 bases). Per the germline V gene, CDR1 is LNHNV and CDR2 is YYDKDF (reference sequence). V lost 5 bases to trimming and J lost 4 bases, with 15 bases between them. The CDR3 has 14 residues. CDR3 sequence reads: CATSPQGIGYEQYF. DNA of the CDR3: TGTGCCACCAGCCCGCAGGGAATCGGGTACGAGCAGTACTTC.

V gene TRBV6-1 combines with J gene TRBJ2-7, with 10 nucleotides matching TRBD1. The CDR3 spans 16 residues. Looked up from germline, CDR1 is MNHNS and CDR2 is SASEGT. V lost 2 bases and J lost 0; bases outside the gene matches: 4. In nucleotides, the CDR3 is TGTGCCAGCAGTGAAAGGGGACAGGGGCTCTCCTACGAGCAGTACTTC. Translating gives CASSERGQGLSYEQYF.

The gene calls are TRBV2 and TRBJ1-2, with D unresolved. Germline lookup yields CDR1 SNHLY and CDR2 FYNNEI. Deletions cut 6 bases from V and 5 bases from J, with 13 bases between. The CDR3 loop spans 13 amino acids. The CDR3 coding sequence is TGTGCCAGCAGAACGGACGGACTGTATGGCTACACCTTC. Encoded protein: CASRTDGLYGYTF.

V and J are TRBV6-5 and TRBJ2-3; tentatively, D is TRBD1 (5 bases). In germline, CDR1 is MNHEY, CDR2 SVGAGI. The germline V and J ends were trimmed by 6 bases and 4 bases, with 8 bases remaining between them. The CDR3 consists of 12 residues. CDR3 in amino acids: CASRRGADTQYF. The CDR3 DNA follows: TGTGCCAGCAGAAGGGGTGCAGATACGCAGTATTTT.

V gene TRBV7-9 combines with J gene TRBJ2-1; D might be TRBD2 (5 bases). From germline, CDR1 is SEHNR and CDR2 FQNEAQ (reference sequence). The CDR3 contains 14 residues. V was cut by 1 base and J by 6 bases, with 10 bases left in between. CDR3 coding DNA: TGTGCCAGCAGCTTAGAACTAGGATTCAATGAGCAGTTCTTC. This gives the protein CASSLELGFNEQFF.

J is TRBJ2-5 and V is TRBV6-1; perhaps TRBD1 as D (6 bases). The ends were cut back, 3 bases at V and 4 bases at J, with 6 bases in the middle. The germline gives CDR1 MNHNS, CDR2 SASEGT. This CDR3 has 12 residues. The DNA of the CDR3 is TGTGCCAGCAGTGAGACAGGAGAGACCCAGTACTTC. This codes for CASSETGETQYF.

The CDR3 sequence is CASSQDAGPSYEQYF. CDR3 DNA: TGCGCCAGCAGCCAAGATGCGGGACCCTCCTACGAGCAGTACTTC. The rearrangement links TRBV4-3 to TRBJ2-7; D is possibly TRBD2 (6 bases). Trimming cost V 0 bases and J 0 bases, with 9 bases left between them. The CDR3 has 15 residues. Germline loops: CDR1 LGHNA, CDR2 YSLEER.

The V call is TRBV6-5, the J call TRBJ2-5; 7 bases match TRBD1. Looked up from germline, CDR1 is MNHEY and CDR2 is SVGAGI. Losses at the gene ends were 0 bases for V and 10 bases for J; bases not matched to a gene: 8. This CDR3 contains 14 residues. The CDR3 is CASSYSRGPGGQYF. The CDR3 DNA reads as TGTGCCAGCAGTTACTCGAGGGGACCAGGGGGCCAGTACTTC.

The chain joins TRBV29-1 to TRBJ1-4; 7 bases map to TRBD1. Germline CDR1 and CDR2: SQVTM and ANQGSEA. The CDR3 is 11 residues long. Trimming took 5 bases from V and 16 from J; bases not matched to a gene: 10. The CDR3 protein is CSVMGAGTAFF. The CDR3 coding sequence is TGCAGCGTTATGGGGGCCGGGACAGCGTTTTTT. Based on the CDR3 plus reference TRBV29-1 and TRBJ1-4, the full variable domain is SAVISQKPSRDICQRGTSLTIQCQVDSQVTMMFWYRQQPGQSLTLIATANQGSEATYESGFVIDKFPISRPNLTFSTLTVSNMSPEDSSIYLCSVMGAGTAFFGSGTQLSVL.

The chain joins TRBV4-3 to TRBJ2-7, with TRBD1 identical over 7 bases. Trimming took 3 bases from V and 1 from J; bases not matched to a gene: 9. The CDR3 is 16 amino acids. From germline, CDR1 is LGHNA and CDR2 YSLEER. CDR3 sequence: CASSHTTGTASYEQYF. The CDR3 DNA reads TGCGCCAGCAGCCACACAACCGGGACAGCTTCCTACGAGCAGTACTTC.

The rearrangement uses TRBV6-1 and TRBJ1-2; 7 nucleotides align to TRBD1. The CDR3 spans 14 residues. CDR1 and CDR2 (germline): MNHNS, SASEGT. Trimming took 6 bases from V and 3 from J; bases not matched to a gene: 7. CDR3 DNA: TGTGCCAGCAGCGCCGGGACAGTGCACTATGGCTACACCTTC. Amino acids: CASSAGTVHYGYTF.

In this sample, this clone turned up once. The chain uses TRBV9 and TRBJ2-3, with D perhaps matching TRBD2 (5 bases). Germline V gene lookup returns CDR1 SGDLS and CDR2 YYNGEE. The CDR3 contains 14 residues. Trimming removed 0 bases at V and 0 bases at J, with 5 bases between. This CDR3 is CASSVGGSTDTQYF. The DNA of the CDR3 is TGTGCCAGCAGCGTAGGCGGGAGCACAGATACGCAGTATTTT. Full variable domain (outside the CDR3, taken from reference TRBV9 and TRBJ2-3): DSGVTQTPKHLITATGQRVTLRCSPRSGDLSVYWYQQSLDQGLQFLIQYYNGEERAKGNILERFSAQQFPDLHSELNLSSLELGDSALYFCASSVGGSTDTQYFGPGTRLTVL.

CDR3 bases: TGTGCCAGCAGCTCGACTAGCGGGGCGACGGGTAATGAGCAGTTCTTC. Translation gives CASSSTSGATGNEQFF. The V call is TRBV5-6, the J call TRBJ2-1; 11 bases match TRBD2. V lost 3 bases to trimming and J lost 7 bases; unmatched junction nucleotides: 9. CDR3 size: 16 residues. Germline V CDR1 and CDR2: SGHDT, YYEEEE.

The genes are TRBV7-2 and TRBJ2-5; TRBD2 aligns across 7 bases. The CDR3 consists of 14 residues. After removal of 5 bases from V and 5 bases from J, the junction contained 8 bases not matched to a gene. CDR1 is SGHTA and CDR2 is FQGNSA in the germline V gene. The CDR3 nucleotides read TGTGCCAGCAGCCGAGCGGGGCTAGGGGAGACCCAGTACTTC. This codes for CASSRAGLGETQYF. Full variable domain (missing parts from reference TRBV7-2 and TRBJ2-5): GAGVSQSPSNKVTEKGKDVELRCDPISGHTALYWYRQSLGQGLEFLIYFQGNSAPDKSGLPSDRFSAERTGGSVSTLTIQRTQQEDSAVYLCASSRAGLGETQYFGPGTRLLVL.